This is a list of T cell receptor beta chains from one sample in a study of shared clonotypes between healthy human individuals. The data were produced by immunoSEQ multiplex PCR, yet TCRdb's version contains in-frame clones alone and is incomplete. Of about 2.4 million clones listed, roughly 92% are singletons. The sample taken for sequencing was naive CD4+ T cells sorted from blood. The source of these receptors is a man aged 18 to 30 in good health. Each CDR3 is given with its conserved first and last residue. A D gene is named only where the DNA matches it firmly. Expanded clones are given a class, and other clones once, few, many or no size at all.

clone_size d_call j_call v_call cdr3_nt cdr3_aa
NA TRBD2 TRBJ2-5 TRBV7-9 TGTGCCAGCAGCTCCTGGGATAGCGGGGAAGAGACCCAGTACTTC CASSSWDSGEETQYF
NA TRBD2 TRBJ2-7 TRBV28 TGTGCCAGCAGTTCGGGGGGACTAGCGGACTCCTACGAGCAGTACTTC CASSSGGLADSYEQYF
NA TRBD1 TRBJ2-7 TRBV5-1 TGCGCCAGCAGCTCAAAAACTACAGGGGGCGAGCAGTACTTC CASSSKTTGGEQYF
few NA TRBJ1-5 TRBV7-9 TGTGCCAGCAGCTTAGACGGTGGCAGACATAATCAGCCCCAGCATTTT CASSLDGGRHNQPQHF
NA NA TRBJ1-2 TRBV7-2 TGTGCCAGCAGCCCCTACGGGGCAGTGGGCTACACCTTC CASSPYGAVGYTF
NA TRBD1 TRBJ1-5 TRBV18 TGTGCCAGCTCACCAGCGGGACAGCCTGATCAGCCCCAGCATTTT CASSPAGQPDQPQHF
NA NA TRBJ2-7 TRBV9 TGTGCCAGCAGCGTAGAAGACGGCTACGCCTCCTACGAGCAGTACTTC CASSVEDGYASYEQYF
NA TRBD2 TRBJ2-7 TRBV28 TGTGCCAGCAGTTCCTTTAGCGGGGGAAGGCTCCACGAGCAGTACTTC CASSSFSGGRLHEQYF
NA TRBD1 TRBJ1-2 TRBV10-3 TGTGCCAGTACAGGGGTCCACGATGGGGGCTACACCTTC CASTGVHDGGYTF
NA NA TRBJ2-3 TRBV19 TGTGCCAGTAGTATAGTGACTATCACAGATACGCAGTATTTT CASSIVTITDTQYF
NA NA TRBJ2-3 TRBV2 TGTGCCAGCAGTTCTCTAAGCGGGTCGAGAGCAGATACGCAGTATTTT CASSSLSGSRADTQYF
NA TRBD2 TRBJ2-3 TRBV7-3 TGTGCCAGCAGCCCCGGGACTAGCGCTAGCACAGATACGCAGTATTTT CASSPGTSASTDTQYF
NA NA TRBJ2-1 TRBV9 TGTGCCAGCAGCGTAGCTGCGCTAGCTGGGAACAATGAGCAGTTCTTC CASSVAALAGNNEQFF
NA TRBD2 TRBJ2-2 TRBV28 TGTGCCAGCAGTTTGCGGGGGGGCACCGGGGAGCTGTTTTTT CASSLRGGTGELFF
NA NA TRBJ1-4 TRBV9 TGTGCCAGCAGCGTAGATGGTGAAAAACTGTTTTTT CASSVDGEKLFF
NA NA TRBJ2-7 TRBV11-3 TGTGCCAGCAGCTTACGGTCGACCTACGAGCAGTACTTC CASSLRSTYEQYF
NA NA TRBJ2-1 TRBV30 TGTTCGCTGGGGAATGAGCAGTTCTTC CSLGNEQFF
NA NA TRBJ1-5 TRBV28 TGTGCCAGCAGTCCCGCTAACCAGCCCCAGCATTTT CASSPANQPQHF
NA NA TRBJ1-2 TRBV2 TGTGCCAGCAGTCCCGCTAACTATGGCTACACCTTC CASSPANYGYTF
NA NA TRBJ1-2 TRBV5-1 TGCGCCAGCAGCTTGGAGGACGCAGGCTATGGCTACACCTTC CASSLEDAGYGYTF
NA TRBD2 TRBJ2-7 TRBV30 TGTGCCTGGAGTGGACTAGCGGGAGTAAACCACGAGCAGTACTTC CAWSGLAGVNHEQYF
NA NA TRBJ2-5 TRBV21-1 TGTGCCAGCAGCAAAGAGGTTTCCCTCCAAGAGACCCAGTACTTC CASSKEVSLQETQYF
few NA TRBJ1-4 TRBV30 TGTGCCTGGAGTGGCGGGGATTATGAAAAACTGTTTTTT CAWSGGDYEKLFF
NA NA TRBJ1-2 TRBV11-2 TGTGCCAGCAGCTTAACCCGGGCCGGGGACGGCTACACCTTC CASSLTRAGDGYTF
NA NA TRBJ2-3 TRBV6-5 TGTGCCAGCAGTGGGGGTTGGGCACCCACAGATACGCAGTATTTT CASSGGWAPTDTQYF
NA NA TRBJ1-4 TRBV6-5 TGTGCCAGCAGTTACGCTCCGGGACCGCCTGAAAAACTGTTTTTT CASSYAPGPPEKLFF
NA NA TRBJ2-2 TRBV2 TGTGCCAGCAGTGATATGGGGGCGAACACCGGGGAGCTGTTTTTT CASSDMGANTGELFF
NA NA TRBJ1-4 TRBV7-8 TGTGCCAGCAGTCCAGGGCCCGAGTCTGAAAAACTGTTTTTT CASSPGPESEKLFF
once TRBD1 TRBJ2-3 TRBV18 TGTGCCAGCTCTTTAGACAGGGGCGCAGATACGCAGTATTTT CASSLDRGADTQYF
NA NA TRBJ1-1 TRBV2 TGTGCCAGCAGTGATGTAAGGGGAAACACTGAAGCTTTCTTT CASSDVRGNTEAFF
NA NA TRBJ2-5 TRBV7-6 TGTGCCAGCAGCTTATTCCCGCGGGAGACCCAGTACTTC CASSLFPRETQYF
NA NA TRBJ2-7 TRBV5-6 TGTGCCAGCAGCTCACCGGGGGGCCCCTACGAGCAGTACTTC CASSSPGGPYEQYF
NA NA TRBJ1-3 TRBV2 TGTGCCAGCAGAGACTCTGGAAACACCATATATTTT CASRDSGNTIYF
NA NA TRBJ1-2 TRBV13 TGTGCCAGCAGCATAAGACAGGTCCCTAACTATGGCTACACCTTC CASSIRQVPNYGYTF
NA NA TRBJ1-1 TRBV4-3 TGCGCCAGCAGCCTTGAGGCAGCCACTGAAGCTTTCTTT CASSLEAATEAFF
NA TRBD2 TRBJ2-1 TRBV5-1 TGCGCCAGCAGCTTGGAGCTAGCGGGACCCAATGAGCAGTTCTTC CASSLELAGPNEQFF
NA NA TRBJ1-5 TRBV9 TGTGCCAGCAGCGTAGGTGGGCAGGGTGTTCAGCCCCAGCATTTT CASSVGGQGVQPQHF
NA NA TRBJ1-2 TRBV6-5 TGTGCCACCCGAATTACAGGGAATTCTAACTATGGCTACACCTTC CATRITGNSNYGYTF
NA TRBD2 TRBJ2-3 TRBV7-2 TGTGCCAGCAGTCTACTAGCGGCTAGCACAGATACGCAGTATTTT CASSLLAASTDTQYF
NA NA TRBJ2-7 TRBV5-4 TGTGCCAGCAGCTCCTATACTGACCCCCGGGTAAACGAGCAGTACTTC CASSSYTDPRVNEQYF
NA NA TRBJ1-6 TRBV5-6 TGTGCCAGCAGCTTGGGGCAGGGAGTTGATTCACCCCTCCACTTT CASSLGQGVDSPLHF